This T cell receptor (beta chain) was sequenced in a study of OX40 agonist ivuxolimab in advanced cancers. Study summary: Treatment of patients was with ivuxolimab, an agonistic anti-OX40 (CD134) antibody. It was permissible to have had prior anti-PD-1, anti-PD-L1 or anti-CTLA-4 therapy, and under 45% had some.

Produced via immunoSEQ multiplex PCR; TCRdb's table is partial and in-frame only. The table shows about 27,000 clones, with 81% occurring only once. Points on this clone: No antigen is known for it.

Whole-study findings and limits: Expanded clones belonging to CD8+ T cells outnumbered, on average, those of CD4+.

Here the sequenced sample was CD4+ or CD8+ T cells sorted from blood, taken in a trial of the OX40 agonist ivuxolimab. This sequence originates from an adult with an advanced solid tumor such as melanoma, head and neck, liver or kidney cancer.

CDR3 nucleotides: TGTGCCAGCAGCTTAGTAAGGACAGAGATTAACTATGGCTACACCTTC. Protein product: CASSLVRTEINYGYTF. J is TRBJ1-2 and V is TRBV11-2, with a weak D call TRBD1 (6 bases). Trimming shortened V by 1 base and J by 1 base, and 13 bases separated the two germline ends. The CDR3 consists of 16 residues. Germline V CDR1 and CDR2: SGHAT, FQNNGV.